The rows below give T cell receptor beta chains drawn from one sample of a study of CD8 T cells in ankylosing spondylitis. From the 5' RACE reads, TCRdb called clonotypes with MiXCR, one entry per CDR3 protein. The repertoire holds 100,000 to 150,000 distinct CDR3 sequences, with around 7% as singletons. The sample comprised blood, either unsorted or a sorted T cell fraction (not recorded which). The receptors stem from a male donor with ankylosing spondylitis or in good health (not recorded which). CDR3s include the opening cysteine and the closing phenylalanine or tryptophan. A D gene is named only where the DNA matches it firmly. Size is stated as once, few, many or a size class.

v_gene	abundance	d_gene	j_gene	CDR3nt	CDR3aa
TRBV3-1	many	-	TRBJ2-3	TGTGCCAGCAGCTCAGGACTTGTCGGCACAGATACGCAGTATTTT	CASSSGLVGTDTQYF
TRBV7-2	many	-	TRBJ1-5	TGTGCCAGCAGCCTGAGGGAGGGTCAGCCCCAGCATTTT	CASSLREGQPQHF
TRBV28	many	TRBD2	TRBJ2-7	TGTGCCAGCAGTTTGGCTAGCGGGCTCTCCTACGAGCAGTACTTC	CASSLASGLSYEQYF
TRBV7-2	few	TRBD2	TRBJ2-1	TGTGCCAGCAGCTTAGACGGGAGGGGTTCCTACAATGAGCAGTTCTTC	CASSLDGRGSYNEQFF
TRBV20-1	few	-	TRBJ2-2	TGCAGTGCTAGATCTGGGGGAGATAACACCGGGGAGCTGTTTTTT	CSARSGGDNTGELFF
TRBV7-9	many	-	TRBJ1-2	TGTGCCAGCAGCTTAGCAGGGGTTGGCTACACCTTC	CASSLAGVGYTF
TRBV27	many	TRBD2	TRBJ2-3	TGTGCCAGCAGCTCGACCTTCTCGCGGGGGGCCCCAGATACGCAGTATTTT	CASSSTFSRGAPDTQYF
TRBV5-1	many	-	TRBJ2-2	TGCGCCAGCAGCTTAGTTCCCGCGAACACCGGGGAGCTGTTTTTT	CASSLVPANTGELFF
TRBV14	many	-	TRBJ2-3	TGTGCCAGCAGCCAAGTTCACGGGGATAGCACAGATACGCAGTATTTT	CASSQVHGDSTDTQYF
TRBV18	few	TRBD1	TRBJ1-1	TGTGCCAGCCAACAACAGGGGAGCTCTGAAGCTTTCTTT	CASQQQGSSEAFF
TRBV7-2	many	-	TRBJ2-7	TGTGCCAGCAGCTTAGTGGGGGCGGTGGACGAGCAGTACTTC	CASSLVGAVDEQYF
TRBV7-2	many	-	TRBJ2-1	TGTGCCAGCAGCTTAAAGTTCGAGCGGCACTCCTACAATGAGCAGTTCTTC	CASSLKFERHSYNEQFF
TRBV15	few	-	TRBJ1-1	TGTGCCACCAGCAGAGATCATGGGAGTTGGACTGAAGCTTTCTTT	CATSRDHGSWTEAFF
TRBV12-3/TRBV12-4	many	-	TRBJ1-5	TGTGCCAGCAGTTTGCGACAGAAAGATCAGCCCCAGCATTTT	CASSLRQKDQPQHF
TRBV5-1	many	-	TRBJ2-2	TGCGCCAGCAGCTTGGTGGTTAGCGAAGGGGCCGGGGAGCTGTTTTTT	CASSLVVSEGAGELFF
TRBV5-1	few	-	TRBJ2-5	TGCGCCAGCAGCTTGGGGCCTGGGGGACAACAAGAGACCCAGTACTTC	CASSLGPGGQQETQYF
TRBV5-1	many	-	TRBJ2-1	TGCGCCAGCAGCTTGGCTCTCAACAATGAGCAGTTCTTC	CASSLALNNEQFF
TRBV3-1	many	TRBD2	TRBJ2-3	TGTGCCAGCAGCCAAACCCGAGCGGGGGGCCTCGGAGATACGCAGTATTTT	CASSQTRAGGLGDTQYF
TRBV5-8	many	TRBD1	TRBJ1-2	TGTGCCAGCACTCCCGGGACAGGGGGCCTCTATGGCTACACCTTC	CASTPGTGGLYGYTF
TRBV5-1	many	-	TRBJ2-3	TGCGCCAGCAGCCTCAGCCCAGGGATCGGGACAGATACGCAGTATTTT	CASSLSPGIGTDTQYF